The 31 T cell receptor beta chains reported below all come from one sample, sequenced in a study of shared clonotypes between healthy human individuals. Sequencing was performed with immunoSEQ multiplex PCR; in TCRdb, only in-frame clones are kept and a portion is missing. This sample has just under 95,000 clones, with almost 70% found just once. The specimen was memory CD8+ T cells sorted from blood. The subset was: CD45RO+ cells pooled with CCR7-negative TemRA cells. The receptors shown here come from a man aged 25-45 years in good health.

DNA for the CDR3: TGTGCCAGCGGGACGCGGACAGGCTACAATGAGCAGTTCTTC. Protein: CASGTRTGYNEQFF. This chain connects TRBV2 to TRBJ2-1; 7 positions agree with TRBD1. Losses at the gene ends were 8 bases for V and 3 bases for J; bases not matched to a gene: 7. The CDR3 extends over 14 amino acids. Germline V gene data show CDR1 as SNHLY and CDR2 as FYNNEI.

V and J are TRBV5-1 and TRBJ2-2, with a tentative D call TRBD1 (6 bases). Germline loops: CDR1 SGHRS, CDR2 YFSETQ. Trimming removed 6 bases from V and 6 bases from J, with 24 bases in between. There are 17 residues in the CDR3. As DNA, the CDR3 is TGCGCCAGCACCTCTTTACCCCAGGGGCGCGCGGCCGGGGAGCTGTTTTTT. It yields the protein CASTSLPQGRAAGELFF. Complete variable domain (other parts from reference TRBV5-1 and TRBJ2-2): KAGVTQTPRYLIKTRGQQVTLSCSPISGHRSVSWYQQTPGQGLQFLFEYFSETQRNKGNFPGRFSGRQFSNSRSEMNVSTLELGDSALYLCASTSLPQGRAAGELFFGEGSRLTVL.

This clone was seen many times. V is TRBV7-8 and J is TRBJ1-2, with TRBD1 as a possible D gene (5 bases). This CDR3 spans 16 amino acids. Germline CDR1 reads SGHVS; CDR2 reads FQNEAQ. Trimming shortened V by 5 bases and J by 6 bases, and 22 bases separated the two germline ends. The CDR3 DNA is TGTGCCAGCAGCCAAATAAACCGACAGTCCTCAGATGGCTACACCTTC. Translated, it gives CASSQINRQSSDGYTF.

This sequence joins TRBV25-1 and TRBJ1-1; possibly TRBD1 for D (5 bases). Germline CDR1 and CDR2: MGHDK and SYGVNS. This CDR3 is 15 amino acids long. Trimming removed 5 bases at V and 4 bases at J, with 17 bases between. In nucleotides, the CDR3 is TGTGCCAGCAGTACCCCCCAACGGGACGGCACTGAAGCTTTCTTT. Protein: CASSTPQRDGTEAFF.

This clone was seen only a few times. The J gene is TRBJ2-1, the V gene TRBV7-2, with 14 bases identical to TRBD2. Unmatched junction bases numbered 9, after V lost 5 bases and J lost 6 bases. This CDR3 comprises 17 residues. Germline loops: CDR1 SGHTA, CDR2 FQGNSA. The CDR3 loop reads CASSRVTSGRGVNEQFF. CDR3 DNA sequence: TGTGCCAGCAGCAGAGTGACTAGCGGGAGGGGGGTCAATGAGCAGTTCTTC.

This rearrangement joins TRBV7-8 to TRBJ2-5; D is unresolved. The CDR3 has 14 residues. The V end lost 5 bases, the J end lost 5 bases, and 15 bases lay between the germline ends. Germline CDR1 and CDR2: SGHVS and FQNEAQ. This CDR3 reads CASSPRQVRETQYF. CDR3 DNA: TGTGCCAGCAGCCCCCGTCAAGTGCGGGAGACCCAGTACTTC.

This clone has a single count. J is TRBJ2-2 and V is TRBV5-5; D gene ambiguous. CDR3 length equals 12 residues. Trimming stripped 2 bases from V and 7 bases from J, with 6 bases between. Looked up from germline, CDR1 is SGHKS and CDR2 is YYEKEE (reference sequence). CDR3 coding DNA: TGTGCCAGCAGCTTTGGTAACGGGGAGCTGTTTTTT. Protein sequence: CASSFGNGELFF.

This clone was observed once. Germline is not matched at one junction end, which may reflect a read error. V and J are TRBV6-1 and TRBJ2-7, with D perhaps TRBD1 (6 bases). CDR3 length equals 15 residues. Germline-derived CDR1 and CDR2 are MNHNS and SASEGT. In nucleotides, the CDR3 is TGTGCCAGCAGCCAGGGGACGGGCCGATTTAGGGCCGAGCAGTTC. Translation gives CASSQGTGRFRAEQF.

The genes are TRBV28 and TRBJ2-7, with 12 bases aligning to TRBD2. The V gene end was trimmed by 6 bases and the J gene end by 3 bases; junction bases not matched to a gene: 6. The germline V gene has CDR1 MDHEN and CDR2 SYDVKM. The CDR3 consists of 15 residues. CDR3 sequence: CASRISSGRVYEQYF. The CDR3 bases are TGTGCCAGCAGGATATCTAGCGGGAGGGTCTACGAGCAGTACTTC.

The chain carries TRBV7-9 and TRBJ1-4, with D perhaps matching TRBD1 (5 bases). CDR1 and CDR2 from the germline V gene are SEHNR and FQNEAQ (reference sequence). The CDR3 runs to 14 residues. V lost 6 bases and J lost 0, with 8 bases in between. CDR3 nucleotide sequence: TGTGCCAGCAGGGACAACGCAACTAATGAAAAACTGTTTTTT. Residues: CASRDNATNEKLFF.

This chain connects TRBV19 to TRBJ1-5, with D unresolved. Germline CDR1 LNHDA, CDR2 SQIVND (reference sequence). V lost 9 bases and J lost 4, with 10 bases in between. The CDR3 has 12 residues. CDR3 sequence: CASEDWNQPQHF. DNA of the CDR3: TGTGCCAGCGAGGACTGGAATCAGCCCCAGCATTTT.

CDR3 sequence reads: CASSPGGGTGELFF. The CDR3 nucleotides read TGTGCCAGCAGTCCAGGGGGTGGCACCGGGGAGCTGTTTTTT. The chain joins TRBV6-4 to TRBJ2-2; 7 positions agree with TRBD1. The CDR3 consists of 14 residues. Germline CDR1 and CDR2: MRHNA and SNTAGT. Unmatched junction bases numbered 4, after V lost 5 bases and J lost 4 bases.

The J gene is TRBJ1-1, the V gene TRBV28; D remains unclear. Trimming stripped 5 bases from V and 6 bases from J, with 16 bases between. This CDR3 region has 14 residues. Germline CDR1 is MDHEN and CDR2 is SYDVKM. The CDR3 sequence is CASSPLTGRPEAFF. CDR3 nucleotide sequence: TGTGCCAGCAGTCCTCTAACGGGTCGGCCTGAAGCTTTCTTT.

The chain recombines TRBV5-1 with TRBJ1-5, with 10 bases aligning to TRBD1. The germline V gene has CDR1 SGHRS and CDR2 YFSETQ. The CDR3 length is 16 residues. The ends lost 4 bases at V and 0 bases at J; junction bases unmatched: 4. The CDR3 protein is CASSTGDRGSNQPQHF. DNA for the CDR3: TGCGCCAGCAGCACAGGGGACAGGGGTAGCAATCAGCCCCAGCATTTT. The entire variable domain, with the rest obtained from reference TRBV5-1 and TRBJ1-5, is as follows: KAGVTQTPRYLIKTRGQQVTLSCSPISGHRSVSWYQQTPGQGLQFLFEYFSETQRNKGNFPGRFSGRQFSNSRSEMNVSTLELGDSALYLCASSTGDRGSNQPQHFGDGTRLSIL.

V gene TRBV28 combines with J gene TRBJ1-1; 12 bases are a match to TRBD1. From germline, CDR1 is MDHEN and CDR2 SYDVKM. The CDR3 loop spans 17 amino acids. Trimming at V came to 7 bases and at J to 0 bases, leaving 9 bases not matched to a gene. CDR3 residues: CASIPRDRGRVNTEAFF. CDR3 DNA: TGTGCCAGCATCCCGCGGGACAGGGGGCGCGTGAACACTGAAGCTTTCTTT. Complete variable domain (other parts from reference TRBV28 and TRBJ1-1): DVKVTQSSRYLVKRTGEKVFLECVQDMDHENMFWYRQDPGLGLRLIYFSYDVKMKEKGDIPEGYSVSREKKERFSLILESASTNQTSMYLCASIPRDRGRVNTEAFFGQGTRLTVV.

The chain carries TRBV5-1 and TRBJ2-7, with D perhaps matching TRBD2 (5 bases). This CDR3 comprises 15 residues. Germline CDR1 is SGHRS and CDR2 is YFSETQ. V lost 1 base to trimming and J lost 5 bases, with 16 bases between them. CDR3 residues: CASSLNSWELDEQYF. CDR3 nucleotide sequence: TGCGCCAGCAGCTTGAATTCCTGGGAGCTGGACGAGCAGTACTTC.

This clone appeared a few times. The gene calls are TRBV19 and TRBJ2-1, with 10 bases aligning to TRBD2. CDR1 LNHDA and CDR2 SQIVND come from the germline V gene (reference sequence). The CDR3 is 14 amino acids. V lost 6 bases, J lost 8 bases, and 7 bases stayed unmatched. The CDR3 DNA follows: TGTGCCAGTAGACTAGCGGGAAATTTAGATGAGCAGTTCTTC. Its protein is CASRLAGNLDEQFF. The variable domain in full, with the rest retrieved from reference TRBV19 and TRBJ2-1, is DGGITQSPKYLFRKEGQNVTLSCEQNLNHDAMYWYRQDPGQGLRLIYYSQIVNDFQKGDIAEGYSVSREKKESFPLTVTSAQKNPTAFYLCASRLAGNLDEQFFGPGTRLTVL.

This chain uses TRBV5-4 with TRBJ2-3; TRBD2 matches 10 bases. The CDR3 consists of 16 residues. Germline values: CDR1 SGHNT, CDR2 YYREEE (reference sequence). Trimming removed 4 bases from V and 3 bases from J; junction bases left unmatched: 8. In DNA, the CDR3 is TGTGCCAGCAGCATTGGGCTAGCGGGAGTGACAGATACGCAGTATTTT. Protein sequence: CASSIGLAGVTDTQYF.

The chain is built from TRBV4-2 and TRBJ1-4; no definite D call. Trimming removed 3 bases from V and 0 bases from J, with 11 bases in between. The CDR3 runs 16 residues. Germline CDR1 is LGHNA and CDR2 is YNFKEQ. The CDR3 reads CASSQRTDATNEKLFF. The DNA for the CDR3 is TGTGCCAGCAGCCAGAGGACCGACGCAACTAATGAAAAACTGTTTTTT.

The chain couples TRBV5-5 to TRBJ1-2; perhaps TRBD1 as D (6 bases). Deletions cut 0 bases from V and 4 bases from J, with 16 bases between. CDR3 size: 16 residues. Germline V lookup: CDR1 SGHKS, CDR2 YYEKEE (reference sequence). CDR3 nucleotide sequence: TGTGCCAGCAGCTTGGGACTAGCGGGAGGGGGCTATGGCTACACCTTC. This sequence encodes CASSLGLAGGGYGYTF.

The chain uses TRBV5-1 and TRBJ2-3, with D perhaps matching TRBD2 (7 bases). CDR3 length: 14 residues. V dropped 0 bases and J dropped 8 bases, with 13 bases sitting between them. CDR1 is SGHRS and CDR2 is YFSETQ in the germline V gene. CDR3 nucleotide sequence: TGCGCCAGCAGCTTGGGCGGGGGCGCGAGTACGCAGTATTTT. It is translated as CASSLGGGASTQYF.

The chain employs TRBV5-1 and TRBJ2-5, with 8 bases identical to TRBD2. The CDR3 contains 14 residues. CDR1 SGHRS and CDR2 YFSETQ come from the germline V gene. The V gene end was trimmed by 0 bases and the J gene end by 5 bases; junction bases not matched to a gene: 3. For the CDR3, the DNA is TGCGCCAGCAGCTTGGCAGCGGGAGAGGAGACCCAGTACTTC. It is translated as CASSLAAGEETQYF.

This clone was counted between two and nine times. The chain has TRBV5-6 and TRBJ2-7, with 8 positions matching TRBD2. The length of the CDR3 is 14 residues. V gave up 5 bases and J gave up 2 bases; unmatched junction bases: 6. Germline lookup yields CDR1 SGHDT and CDR2 YYEEEE. The CDR3, as DNA: TGTGCCAGCAGTCCCGGGACTAGAGCCTACGAGCAGTACTTC. This codes for CASSPGTRAYEQYF.

CDR3 in DNA: TGTGCCAGCACCCGCTCGGCGGCAGGAAACACCATATATTTT. It yields the protein CASTRSAAGNTIYF. The rearrangement links TRBV28 to TRBJ1-3; D is unclear. V lost 7 bases and J lost 4, with 14 bases in between. The V gene's germline CDR1 is MDHEN and CDR2 SYDVKM. The CDR3 length is 14 residues.

This clone was seen a few times. This chain connects TRBV18 to TRBJ1-2; D gene ambiguous. This CDR3 contains 11 residues. V was pared by 3 bases and J by 3 bases, with 2 bases between. The germline gives CDR1 KGHSH, CDR2 LQKENI. In nucleotides, the CDR3 is TGTGCCAGCTCACCGGACTATGGCTACACCTTC. Residues: CASSPDYGYTF.

This sequence joins TRBV5-6 and TRBJ2-7; TRBD1 is a possible D gene (6 bases). CDR1 and CDR2 from the germline V gene are SGHDT and YYEEEE. The ends were cut back, 7 bases at V and 3 bases at J, with 17 bases in the middle. The CDR3 is 14 amino acids. The CDR3 here is CASAQGTFYYEQYF. The CDR3 DNA reads TGTGCCAGCGCTCAGGGGACCTTCTACTACGAGCAGTACTTC.

The J gene is TRBJ2-7, the V gene TRBV7-9; 9 positions match TRBD1. Per the germline V gene, CDR1 is SEHNR and CDR2 is FQNEAQ (reference sequence). The CDR3 runs to 15 residues. Unmatched junction bases numbered 5, after V lost 0 bases and J lost 5 bases. CDR3 residues: CASSLARTGENEQYF. CDR3 bases: TGTGCCAGCAGCTTAGCGCGGACAGGGGAAAACGAGCAGTACTTC. The full variable domain, completed using reference TRBV7-9 and TRBJ2-7, is DTGVSQNPRHKITKRGQNVTFRCDPISEHNRLYWYRQTLGQGPEFLTYFQNEAQLEKSRLLSDRFSAERPKGSFSTLEIQRTEQGDSAMYLCASSLARTGENEQYFGPGTRLTVT.

J is TRBJ2-1 and V is TRBV9; 9 bases line up with TRBD1. The CDR3 consists of 21 residues. The germline V gene encodes CDR1 SGDLS and CDR2 YYNGEE. The V and J ends lost 0 bases and 0 bases, in that order; junction bases with no gene match: 16. The CDR3 nucleotides are TGTGCCAGCAGCGTAGCACAGGGGGCCTGGGCGGGCATGAGCTCCTACAATGAGCAGTTCTTC. Its protein is CASSVAQGAWAGMSSYNEQFF.

This clone was found once. V and J are TRBV18 and TRBJ2-2; D uncertain. CDR1 KGHSH and CDR2 LQKENI come from the germline V gene. Trimming left V 0 bases short and J 8 bases short, with 1 base between. CDR3 length: 11 amino acids. CDR3 nucleotides: TGTGCCAGCTCACCACCGGGGGAGCTGTTTTTT. Its protein product is CASSPPGELFF.

The chain joins TRBV29-1 to TRBJ2-2; TRBD1 aligns across 7 bases. V trimming: 7 bases; J trimming: 0 bases; junction bases outside the gene matches: 11. The CDR3 is 16 amino acids. Germline V gene data show CDR1 as SQVTM and CDR2 as ANQGSEA. The CDR3 protein is CSGLQGTRTNTGELFF. In DNA form, the CDR3 reads TGCAGCGGATTACAGGGGACACGAACGAACACCGGGGAGCTGTTTTTT.

This clone has ten or more counts. The V and J genes are TRBV27 and TRBJ1-1, with D maybe TRBD1 (5 bases). This CDR3 is 14 amino acids long. Trimming pared 5 bases from V and 3 bases from J, leaving 13 bases between. The germline CDR1 and CDR2 sequences are MNHEY and SMNVEV (reference sequence). The DNA for the CDR3 is TGTGCCAGCAGTCCCCTGGAAGGGGACACTGAAGCTTTCTTT. This translates into CASSPLEGDTEAFF.